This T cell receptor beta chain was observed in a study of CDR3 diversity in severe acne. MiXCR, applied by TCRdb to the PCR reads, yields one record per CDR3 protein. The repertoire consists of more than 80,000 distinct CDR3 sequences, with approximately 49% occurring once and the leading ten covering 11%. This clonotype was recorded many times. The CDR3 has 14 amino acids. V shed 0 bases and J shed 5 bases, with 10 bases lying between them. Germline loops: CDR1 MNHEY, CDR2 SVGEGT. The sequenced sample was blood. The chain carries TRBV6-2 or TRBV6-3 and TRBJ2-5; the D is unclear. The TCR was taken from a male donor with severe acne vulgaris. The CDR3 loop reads CASSYSKGRETQYF. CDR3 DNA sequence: TGTGCCAGCAGTTACTCGAAGGGTCGGGAGACCCAGTACTTC.